This entry lists 13 T cell receptor beta chains sequenced from one sample in a study of CD8 T cells in Susac syndrome. With random hexamers, 0.5 to 1 ug RNA was reverse transcribed. Via MiXCR, TCRdb re-called the immunoSEQ multiplex PCR reads, giving one row per CDR3 protein. The repertoire holds around 270,000 distinct CDR3 sequences, with around 91% as singletons. The sequencing sample was made of CD8+ T cells from PBMCs. The receptors were gathered from a human donor with multiple sclerosis.

CDR3: CASSLAGGELIYGYTF. The CDR3 nucleotides are TGTGCCAGCAGCTTAGCGGGAGGAGAACTAATATATGGCTACACCTTC. V is TRBV7-9 and J is TRBJ1-2; no reliable D call. V shed 0 bases and J shed 5 bases, with 16 bases lying between them. In germline, CDR1 is SEHNR, CDR2 FQNEAQ (reference sequence). The CDR3 spans 16 residues.

The rearrangement joins TRBV4-1 to TRBJ2-3; D is unclear. This CDR3 spans 12 amino acids. Germline CDR1 is MGHRA and CDR2 is YSYEKL. V was clipped by 5 bases and J by 0 bases, with 3 bases between them. Here the CDR3 reads CASSTSTDTQYF. DNA for the CDR3: TGCGCCAGCAGCACTAGCACAGATACGCAGTATTTT.

The chain carries TRBV29-1 and TRBJ2-1, with TRBD1 as a possible D gene (6 bases). Germline assignment: CDR1 SQVTM and CDR2 ANQGSEA. The CDR3 spans 14 residues. The V end was cut by 3 bases, the J end by 3 bases, with 12 bases between. CDR3 residues: CSVEPGHGYNEQFF. The CDR3 nucleotides read TGCAGCGTTGAGCCGGGACACGGCTACAATGAGCAGTTCTTC.

The chain is built from TRBV19 and TRBJ2-2; D gene unclear. The germline CDR1 and CDR2 sequences are LNHDA and SQIVND (reference sequence). The V and J ends lost 3 bases and 6 bases respectively, with 14 bases between them. This CDR3 has 15 amino acids. CDR3 sequence reads: CASSIASDGAGELFF. The CDR3, as DNA: TGTGCCAGTAGTATTGCGTCGGATGGGGCCGGGGAGCTGTTTTTT.

The rearrangement uses TRBV30 and TRBJ2-7; 7 bases fit TRBD1. The CDR3 is 14 residues long. V lost 1 base, J lost 7 bases, and 10 bases stayed unmatched. Germline lookup yields CDR1 GTSNPN and CDR2 SVGIG (reference sequence). The CDR3 loop is CAWSGDSSLGEQYF. In DNA form, the CDR3 reads TGTGCCTGGAGTGGGGACAGTTCCCTTGGGGAGCAGTACTTC.

The chain carries TRBV4-1 and TRBJ2-7; D may be TRBD1 (5 bases). Germline CDR1 is MGHRA and CDR2 is YSYEKL. The V end lost 4 bases, the J end lost 2 bases, and 12 bases lay between the germline ends. CDR3 length: 14 amino acids. As DNA, the CDR3 is TGCGCCAGCAGCCCTCGAGTAGGGGCCTACGAGCAGTACTTC. This encodes CASSPRVGAYEQYF.

This sequence joins TRBV6-9 and TRBJ2-7; D is perhaps TRBD2 (5 bases). The CDR3 has 18 residues. CDR1 MNHGY and CDR2 SVAAGI come from the germline V gene. Trimming left V 6 bases short and J 1 base short, with 25 bases between. CDR3 DNA sequence: TGTGCCAGCAGAACCTGGATAACCGGACTGGAGCCTTCCTACGAGCAGTACTTC. Amino acid sequence: CASRTWITGLEPSYEQYF.

This chain joins TRBV19 and TRBJ2-4; 7 bases match TRBD2. Germline values: CDR1 LNHDA, CDR2 SQIVND (reference sequence). Trimming at V came to 5 bases and at J to 1 base, leaving 11 bases not matched to a gene. The CDR3 contains 17 residues. DNA for the CDR3: TGTGCCAGTAGTCGGGCGGGGGACCACGCGGCCAAAAACATTCAGTACTTC. Protein: CASSRAGDHAAKNIQYF.

This chain uses TRBV5-1 with TRBJ2-1, with D unclear. The CDR3 extends over 17 amino acids. V was shortened by 0 bases and J by 0 bases, with 13 bases between the two germline ends. The germline gives CDR1 SGHRS, CDR2 YFSETQ. CDR3 sequence reads: CASSLGSLGSSYNEQFF. The CDR3 nucleotides are TGCGCCAGCAGCTTGGGATCCCTCGGTAGCTCCTACAATGAGCAGTTCTTC.

The chain combines TRBV19 with TRBJ2-7; 9 bases are shared with TRBD1. CDR3 length: 14 amino acids. The junction had 11 bases not matched to a gene; V was cut back by 10 bases and J by 4 bases. Germline values: CDR1 LNHDA, CDR2 SQIVND (reference sequence). CDR3 nucleotide sequence: TGTGCCACCTCAGCCGGGACAGGGATTTACGAGCAGTACTTC. Residues: CATSAGTGIYEQYF.

The chain links TRBV10-3 to TRBJ1-2; no reliable D call. Trimming took 4 bases from V and 8 from J, leaving 14 bases between them. CDR3 length: 13 residues. Germline loops: CDR1 ENHRY, CDR2 SYGVKD. The CDR3 reads CAISGLRLRGYTF. CDR3 nucleotide sequence: TGTGCCATCAGTGGGCTCCGGTTGAGGGGCTACACCTTC.

The chain recombines TRBV27 with TRBJ2-7; 14 positions agree with TRBD2. The CDR3 extends over 16 amino acids. Germline-derived CDR1 and CDR2 are MNHEY and SMNVEV (reference sequence). After removal of 2 bases from V and 1 base from J, the junction contained 1 base not matched to a gene. CDR3 sequence (DNA): TGTGCCAGCAGTTTAGGACTAGCGGGAGGATCCTACGAGCAGTACTTC. This codes for CASSLGLAGGSYEQYF.

Concerning this clonotype itself: Germline and junction disagree at one end, which may indicate a read error. The chain carries TRBV9 and TRBJ2-2; 8 nucleotides agree with TRBD2. CDR3 length: 14 residues. The germline gives CDR1 SGDLS, CDR2 YYNGEE. CDR3 sequence reads: CASRVAGNTGELFF. The CDR3, as DNA: TGTGCCAGCAGAGTAGCGGGAAACACCGGGGAGCTGTTTTTT.